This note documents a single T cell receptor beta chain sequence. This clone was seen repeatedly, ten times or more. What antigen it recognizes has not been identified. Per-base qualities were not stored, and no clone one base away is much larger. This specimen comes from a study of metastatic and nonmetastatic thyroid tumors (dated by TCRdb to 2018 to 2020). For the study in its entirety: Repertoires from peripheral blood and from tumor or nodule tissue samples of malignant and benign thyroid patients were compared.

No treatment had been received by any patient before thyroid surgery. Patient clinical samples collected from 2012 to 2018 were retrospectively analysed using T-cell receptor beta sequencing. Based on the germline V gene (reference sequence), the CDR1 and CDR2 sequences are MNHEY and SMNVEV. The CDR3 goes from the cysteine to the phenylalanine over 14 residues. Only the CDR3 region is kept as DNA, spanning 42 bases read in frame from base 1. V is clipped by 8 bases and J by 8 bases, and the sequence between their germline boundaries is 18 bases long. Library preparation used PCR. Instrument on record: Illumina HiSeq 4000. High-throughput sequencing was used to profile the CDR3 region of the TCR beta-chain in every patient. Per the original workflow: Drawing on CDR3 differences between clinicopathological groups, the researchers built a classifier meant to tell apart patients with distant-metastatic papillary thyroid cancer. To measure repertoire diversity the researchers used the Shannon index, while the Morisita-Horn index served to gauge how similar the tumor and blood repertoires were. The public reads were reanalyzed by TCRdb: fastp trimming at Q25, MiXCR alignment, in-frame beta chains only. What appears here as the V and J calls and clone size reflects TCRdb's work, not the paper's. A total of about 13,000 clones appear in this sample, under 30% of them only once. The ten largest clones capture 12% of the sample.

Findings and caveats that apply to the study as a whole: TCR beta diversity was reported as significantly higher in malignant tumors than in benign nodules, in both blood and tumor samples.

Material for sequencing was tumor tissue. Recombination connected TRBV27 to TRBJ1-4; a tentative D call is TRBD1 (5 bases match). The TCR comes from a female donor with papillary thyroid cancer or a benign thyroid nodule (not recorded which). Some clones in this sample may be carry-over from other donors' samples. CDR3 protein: CASAWDLEEEKLFF. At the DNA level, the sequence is TGTGCCAGCGCCTGGGACCTAGAGGAGGAAAAACTGTTTTTT. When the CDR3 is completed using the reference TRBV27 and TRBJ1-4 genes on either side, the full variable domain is EAQVTQNPRYLITVTGKKLTVTCSQNMNHEYMSWYRQDPGLGLRQIYYSMNVEVTDKGDVPEGYKVSRKEKRNFPLILESPSPNQTSLYFCASAWDLEEEKLFFGSGTQLSVL.